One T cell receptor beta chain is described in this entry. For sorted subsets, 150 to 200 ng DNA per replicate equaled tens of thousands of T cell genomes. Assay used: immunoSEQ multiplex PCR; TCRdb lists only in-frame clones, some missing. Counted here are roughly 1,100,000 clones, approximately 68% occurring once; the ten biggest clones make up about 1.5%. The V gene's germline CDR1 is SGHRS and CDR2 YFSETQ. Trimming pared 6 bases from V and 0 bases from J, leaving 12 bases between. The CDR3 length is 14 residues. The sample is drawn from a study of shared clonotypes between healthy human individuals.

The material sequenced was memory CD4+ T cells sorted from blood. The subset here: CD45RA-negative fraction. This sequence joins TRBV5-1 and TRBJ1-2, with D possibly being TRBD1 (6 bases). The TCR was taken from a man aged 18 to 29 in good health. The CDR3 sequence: CASNFGGTNYGYTF. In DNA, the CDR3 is TGCGCCAGCAACTTTGGGGGCACTAACTATGGCTACACCTTC.